These 28 T cell receptor beta chains share one sample of origin, sequenced in a study of cytomegalovirus exposure and HLA in healthy donors. This PCR relied on a set of 60 Vbeta primers and 13 Jbeta primers. The method was immunoSEQ multiplex PCR; TCRdb's version includes in-frame clones alone and lacks a portion of them. This sample contains 25,000 to 35,000 clones. Sequencing was carried out using PBMCs. Source of these receptors: a middle-aged man in good health and CMV-seronegative.

The CDR3: CASSERVGLAGDDYEQYF. The DNA for the CDR3 is TGTGCCAGCAGTGAACGGGTTGGGCTAGCGGGCGACGATTACGAGCAGTACTTC. This chain connects TRBV6-1 to TRBJ2-7; 8 positions match TRBD2. Losses at the gene ends were 2 bases for V and 4 bases for J; bases not matched to a gene: 16. The CDR3 loop spans 18 amino acids. Germline V CDR1 and CDR2: MNHNS, SASEGT.

V gene TRBV5-1 combines with J gene TRBJ2-5; no clear D. The CDR3 contains 12 residues. Germline loops: CDR1 SGHRS, CDR2 YFSETQ. Trimming removed 7 bases at V and 0 bases at J, with 7 bases between. The CDR3 DNA sequence: TGCGCCAGCCGCGCAAACCAAGAGACCCAGTACTTC. Its protein is CASRANQETQYF.

This chain connects TRBV4-3 to TRBJ2-3; TRBD1 matches 10 bases. The germline CDR1 and CDR2 sequences are LGHNA and YSLEER. The CDR3 runs 17 residues. With 4 bases clipped from V and 0 bases from J, the junction kept 7 bases outside the gene matches. CDR3 in DNA: TGCGCCAGCAGCCCAGGAGGGACAGGGGACAGCACAGATACGCAGTATTTT. Its translation is CASSPGGTGDSTDTQYF.

This rearrangement joins TRBV4-1 to TRBJ1-1, with D maybe TRBD1 (5 bases). The CDR3 spans 14 residues. Germline V gives CDR1 MGHRA, CDR2 YSYEKL. Trimming took 0 bases from V and 2 from J, leaving 7 bases between them. The CDR3 DNA reads as TGCGCCAGCAGCCAAGATCAGGGTAACACTGAAGCTTTCTTT. Its protein product is CASSQDQGNTEAFF.

The chain has TRBV27 and TRBJ2-3, with 11 nucleotides matching TRBD1. Germline trimming cut 6 bases from V and 4 bases from J; bases unmatched to any gene: 6. In germline, CDR1 is MNHEY, CDR2 SMNVEV (reference sequence). This CDR3 region has 15 residues. The CDR3 coding sequence is TGTGCCAGCAGACGGGGACAGGGGGACTCAGATACGCAGTATTTT. As protein: CASRRGQGDSDTQYF.

By frequency, this clone is medium-sized. The rearrangement joins TRBV6-4 to TRBJ2-1, with 10 bases lining up with TRBD2. Germline trimming cut 3 bases from V and 7 bases from J; bases unmatched to any gene: 3. The CDR3 runs to 14 residues. Germline CDR1 reads MRHNA; CDR2 reads SNTAGT. CDR3 protein: CASSEAGGPNEQFF. The CDR3 DNA reads as TGTGCCAGCAGTGAAGCGGGAGGGCCAAATGAGCAGTTCTTC.

The chain employs TRBV18 and TRBJ1-1, with unresolved D. V lost 5 bases to trimming and J lost 5 bases, with 15 bases between them. The CDR3 extends over 14 amino acids. The germline CDR1 and CDR2 sequences are KGHSH and LQKENI. CDR3 coding DNA: TGTGCCAGCTCAGCGCCTGGCCGGGGAACTGAAGCTTTCTTT. It yields the protein CASSAPGRGTEAFF.

The chain couples TRBV18 to TRBJ2-7; D is possibly TRBD2 (6 bases). The CDR3 extends over 16 amino acids. Germline V gene sequence: CDR1 KGHSH, CDR2 LQKENI. V was clipped by 6 bases and J by 2 bases, with 20 bases between them. CDR3 residues: CASSPESWGLTYEQYF. In DNA form, the CDR3 reads TGTGCCAGCTCCCCGGAGTCTTGGGGACTTACCTACGAGCAGTACTTC.

The V call is TRBV6-1, the J call TRBJ2-7, with 8 bases matching TRBD2. The CDR3 length is 14 residues. V was clipped by 4 bases and J by 3 bases; unmatched bases: 5. CDR1 is MNHNS and CDR2 is SASEGT in the germline V gene. CDR3 DNA: TGTGCCAGCAGTGGTAGCGGGGAGCGCTACGAGCAGTACTTC. Residues: CASSGSGERYEQYF.

Points on this clone: At one end, the junction sequence differs from germline, possibly due to a read error. The chain uses TRBV29-1 and TRBJ2-5, with a possible D match to TRBD1 (6 bases). CDR3 length: 13 residues. CDR1 is SQVTM and CDR2 is ANQGSEA in the germline V gene. For the CDR3, the DNA is TGCAGCGTTGCGGGACACGGACAAGAGAACCAGTACTTC. Amino acids: CSVAGHGQENQYF.

This chain links TRBV27 with TRBJ1-1; D gene unclear. From germline, CDR1 is MNHEY and CDR2 SMNVEV (reference sequence). The CDR3 extends over 15 amino acids. The V end lost 7 bases, the J end lost 1 base, and 16 bases lay between the germline ends. The CDR3 DNA is TGTGCCAGCATGCGGGCAGGTCTCGGGAACACTGAAGCTTTCTTT. This translates into CASMRAGLGNTEAFF.

This sequence joins TRBV10-2 and TRBJ2-7, with TRBD2 matching 12 bases. Trimming at V came to 4 bases and at J to 2 bases, leaving 21 bases not matched to a gene. The CDR3 is 21 residues long. Germline V CDR1 and CDR2: WSHSY, SAAADI. CDR3 residues: CASSGNPGTGGLAGNPYEQYF. The DNA for the CDR3 is TGCGCCAGCAGTGGAAACCCCGGGACAGGTGGACTAGCGGGAAACCCCTACGAGCAGTACTTC.

V gene TRBV7-9 combines with J gene TRBJ2-1, with 14 bases lining up with TRBD2. V shed 4 bases and J 8 bases; nucleotides not matched to a gene: 7. Germline CDR1 and CDR2: SEHNR and FQNEAQ (reference sequence). CDR3 length: 16 residues. This CDR3 is CASSSGLAGGPDEQFF. The CDR3 DNA sequence: TGTGCCAGCAGCTCCGGACTAGCGGGAGGCCCCGATGAGCAGTTCTTC.

The chain has TRBV6-1 and TRBJ2-3, with a weak D call TRBD1 (6 bases). The CDR3 is 14 amino acids. CDR1 is MNHNS, CDR2 SASEGT, per germline. Trimming removed 7 bases from V and 3 bases from J, with 14 bases in between. The CDR3 DNA is TGTGCCAGCATAACCAGGGGCCGGACAGATACGCAGTATTTT. The encoded protein is CASITRGRTDTQYF.

V gene TRBV5-6 combines with J gene TRBJ1-4; D is unclear. Trimming removed 0 bases at V and 5 bases at J, with 8 bases between. This CDR3 spans 14 amino acids. Germline-derived CDR1 and CDR2 are SGHDT and YYEEEE. The CDR3 loop reads CASSLEAVNEKLFF. CDR3 nucleotides: TGTGCCAGCAGCTTGGAAGCGGTCAATGAAAAACTGTTTTTT. Full variable domain (missing parts from reference TRBV5-6 and TRBJ1-4): DAGVTQSPTHLIKTRGQQVTLRCSPKSGHDTVSWYQQALGQGPQFIFQYYEEEERQRGNFPDRFSGHQFPNYSSELNVNALLLGDSALYLCASSLEAVNEKLFFGSGTQLSVL.

V and J are TRBV7-3 and TRBJ2-6; 8 nucleotides agree with TRBD1. The trim removed 2 bases at V and 2 bases at J, leaving 5 bases unmatched. The CDR3 totals 17 residues. Germline CDR1 is SGHTA and CDR2 is FQGTGA. CDR3 sequence: CASSLGQGQTGANVLTF. The CDR3 region has the DNA TGTGCCAGCAGCTTAGGACAGGGTCAAACTGGGGCCAACGTCCTGACTTTC.

Comments on this clone: At one end, the junction sequence differs from germline, possibly due to a read error. The V and J genes are TRBV19 and TRBJ1-5; TRBD1 matches at 9 bases. The germline CDR1 and CDR2 sequences are LNHDA and SQIVND (reference sequence). CDR3 length equals 17 residues. CDR3 sequence: CASSRGQGGWSNQHQHF. CDR3 DNA: TGTGCCAGTAGTCGGGGACAGGGAGGATGGAGCAATCAGCACCAGCATTTT.

This chain uses TRBV11-2 with TRBJ1-2; D is ambiguous. The germline gives CDR1 SGHAT, CDR2 FQNNGV. This CDR3 region has 18 residues. The V gene lost 1 base and the J gene lost 0 bases, with 18 bases spanning the gap. The CDR3 region is CASSLGRALTRANYGYTF. The CDR3 DNA is TGTGCCAGCAGCTTAGGGAGGGCACTAACTCGAGCTAACTATGGCTACACCTTC.

V gene TRBV7-6 combines with J gene TRBJ2-4; maybe TRBD2 (5 bases). With 4 bases removed from V and 8 bases from J, the gap between germline ends came to 18 bases. This CDR3 is built from 15 residues. Germline CDR1 reads SGHVS; CDR2 reads FNYEAQ. CDR3 DNA sequence: TGTGCCAGCAGCTATAAGGACTCCCCCGGGGACATTCAGTACTTC. Protein product: CASSYKDSPGDIQYF.

J is TRBJ1-2 and V is TRBV5-1, with 10 bases aligning to TRBD1. The trim removed 0 bases at V and 4 bases at J, leaving 3 bases unmatched. The CDR3 extends over 15 amino acids. Germline V CDR1 and CDR2: SGHRS, YFSETQ. The CDR3 reads CASSLEGQGSYGYTF. The DNA for the CDR3 is TGCGCCAGCAGCTTGGAGGGACAGGGGAGCTATGGCTACACCTTC.

The chain is built from TRBV28 and TRBJ1-1; 8 nucleotides agree with TRBD1. Germline CDR1 is MDHEN and CDR2 is SYDVKM. This CDR3 spans 15 amino acids. V dropped 3 bases and J dropped 0; count of bases not matched to a gene: 3. In DNA, the CDR3 is TGTGCCAGCAGTTTTGGGGACAGGTTGAACACTGAAGCTTTCTTT. Protein product: CASSFGDRLNTEAFF.

The V call is TRBV7-9, the J call TRBJ1-2; no definite D call. The CDR3 is 13 residues long. CDR1 SEHNR and CDR2 FQNEAQ come from the germline V gene (reference sequence). The V and J ends lost 5 bases and 3 bases respectively, with 10 bases between them. This CDR3 is CASSVQTDYGYTF. CDR3 DNA sequence: TGTGCCAGCAGCGTCCAAACAGACTATGGCTACACCTTC.

This sequence joins TRBV19 and TRBJ1-1; D uncertain. The germline V gene has CDR1 LNHDA and CDR2 SQIVND (reference sequence). V was trimmed by 9 bases and J by 4 bases, leaving 12 bases between them. The CDR3 totals 12 residues. In nucleotides, the CDR3 is TGTGCCAGCACCTATCGGGGCACTGAAGCTTTCTTT. Its protein is CASTYRGTEAFF.

This chain joins TRBV4-1 and TRBJ2-7, with 11 bases fitting TRBD2. Germline V CDR1 and CDR2: MGHRA, YSYEKL. V lost 1 base to trimming and J lost 3 bases; unmatched junction nucleotides: 5. The CDR3 length is 16 residues. The CDR3 nucleotides are TGCGCCAGCAGCCAAGGGCTAGCGGGAGGCGTCTACGAGCAGTACTTC. This sequence encodes CASSQGLAGGVYEQYF.

The CDR3: CASSPREGEYGYTF. CDR3 in DNA: TGTGCCAGCTCACCAAGGGAGGGCGAGTATGGCTACACCTTC. The chain has TRBV18 and TRBJ1-2; D gene unclear. Germline V gene data show CDR1 as KGHSH and CDR2 as LQKENI. CDR3 size: 14 residues. V lost 2 bases, J lost 5 bases, and 12 bases lay in between.

Remarks on this clone: The sample carries other DNA sequences with the same CDR3. CDR3 residues: CASSVGAGGPTYEQYF. CDR3 in DNA: TGTGCCAGCAGCGTAGGGGCGGGAGGGCCGACCTACGAGCAGTACTTC. The chain has TRBV9 and TRBJ2-7, with 9 bases fitting TRBD2. Germline lookup yields CDR1 SGDLS and CDR2 YYNGEE. The CDR3 is made up of 16 amino acids. J gave up 2 bases and V 0 bases, and 6 bases lay outside the gene matches. The variable domain in full, completed from reference TRBV9 and TRBJ2-7, reads DSGVTQTPKHLITATGQRVTLRCSPRSGDLSVYWYQQSLDQGLQFLIQYYNGEERAKGNILERFSAQQFPDLHSELNLSSLELGDSALYFCASSVGAGGPTYEQYFGPGTRLTVT.

The rearrangement joins TRBV4-3 to TRBJ1-3; D gene ambiguous. CDR1 and CDR2 (germline): LGHNA, YSLEER. The CDR3 loop spans 16 amino acids. Trimming cost V 0 bases and J 1 base, with 10 bases left between them. In nucleotides, the CDR3 is TGCGCCAGCAGCCAAGAAGCGGGGAATTCTGGAAACACCATATATTTT. Translation gives CASSQEAGNSGNTIYF.

The rearrangement uses TRBV5-6 and TRBJ1-1; 12 nucleotides match TRBD1. CDR1 and CDR2 from the germline V gene are SGHDT and YYEEEE. V shed 2 bases, J shed 5 bases, and the junction held 7 bases outside the gene matches. The CDR3 is 16 amino acids. CDR3: CASSFRPGQGATEAFF. DNA for the CDR3: TGTGCCAGCAGCTTTAGACCGGGACAGGGGGCGACTGAAGCTTTCTTT.